Sequencing of this T cell receptor beta chain was carried out in a study of blood T cell repertoires in COVID-19. Study as a whole: In each case, the material was cDNA or gDNA derived from T cells, B-cell-depleted T cells, or PBMCs.

In the study's own analysis: Amplifying reference gene primers gave estimates of nucleated cell counts. TCRdb's table, derived via immunoSEQ multiplex PCR, lists solely in-frame clones and lacks some. Clone size and V and J calls were adopted from that table, with D and trimming inferred from the DNA. The table records roughly 230,000 clones, roughly 84% of them present only once. Germline trimming cut 6 bases from V and 9 bases from J; bases unmatched to any gene: 11. The length of the CDR3 is 15 residues. Germline loops: CDR1 MNHNY, CDR2 SVGAGI (reference sequence). The genes are TRBV6-6 and TRBJ2-1; 10 bases align to TRBD2. The origin of this receptor is a woman between 45 and 60 years old with acute or convalescent COVID-19. What was sequenced was peripheral blood. The CDR3 DNA is TGTGCCAGCAGCCAGGGACTAGCGATAGTGGGTGAGCAGTTCTTC. It encodes CASSQGLAIVGEQFF.